Included here is one T cell receptor (beta chain) sequence, with context. The CDR3 runs 18 residues. V lost 0 bases and J lost 2, with 18 bases in between. Germline V CDR1 and CDR2: LNHNV, YYDKDF (reference sequence). The sample is drawn from a study of blood T cell repertoires in COVID-19. On the study more broadly: T cells, B-cell-depleted T cells, or PBMCs supplied cDNA or gDNA.

Profiling relied on immunoSEQ multiplex PCR, and the TCRdb table lists in-frame clones only, not all of them. The sample includes roughly 110,000 clones, roughly four fifths of them seen just once. The clonotype comes from a man at least 80 years old with COVID-19, enrolled during active disease. What was sequenced was peripheral blood. This chain links TRBV15 with TRBJ2-3, with D perhaps TRBD2 (5 bases). The CDR3, as DNA: TGTGCCACCAGCAGAGATCAAGGTAGCGCCGAATCCACAGATACGCAGTATTTT. Translated: CATSRDQGSAESTDTQYF.